This T cell receptor beta chain is drawn from a study of T cell responses to AZD1222 COVID-19 vaccine. TCRdb's copy holds only in-frame clones and misses some; the assay was immunoSEQ multiplex PCR. The sample includes 45,000 to 60,000 clones, 89% of them seen just once. Study-wide results and limits: Per reports, nearly half of all spike-specific TCRs target regions that are unmutated in variants.

As regards this clone: Its antigen is undetermined.

The clonotype originates from an adult in good health. This specimen was peripheral blood, taken on day 0 of AZD1222 vaccination.

The CDR3 is CASSWTGSNYGYTF. For the CDR3, the DNA is TGTGCCAGCAGTTGGACAGGTTCTAACTATGGCTACACCTTC. The J gene is TRBJ1-2, the V gene TRBV28; 7 bases match TRBD1. The germline V gene has CDR1 MDHEN and CDR2 SYDVKM. The CDR3 loop spans 14 amino acids. Trimming at V came to 4 bases and at J to 0 bases, leaving 2 bases not matched to a gene.